Shown below are 27 T cell receptor beta chains from a single sample sequenced in a study of blood T cell repertoires in COVID-19. Clones were read by immunoSEQ multiplex PCR, and TCRdb kept only the in-frame ones, dropping some. The top ten clones hold around 2.3% of a sample with some 270,000 clones, 90% of them seen once. The sequencing sample was made of peripheral blood. The receptors here all came from a woman in her sixties with COVID-19, enrolled during active disease.

This clone was seen a few times. The CDR3 DNA reads as TGTGCCACCAGCAGAGGACGGGACACTGAAGCTTTCTTT. Translated: CATSRGRDTEAFF. V gene TRBV15 combines with J gene TRBJ1-1; no reliable D call. Germline lookup yields CDR1 LNHNV and CDR2 YYDKDF (reference sequence). The V end was cut by 1 base, the J end by 3 bases, with 6 bases between. This CDR3 region has 13 residues.

This clone was seen just once. CDR3 DNA sequence: TGTGCCAGCAGTTACTCTACAGGGGAGCGTGGCTACACCTTC. Translated: CASSYSTGERGYTF. The chain has TRBV6-6 and TRBJ1-2, with TRBD1 matching over 7 bases. Germline CDR1 reads MNHNY; CDR2 reads SVGAGI (reference sequence). With V trimmed by 0 bases and J by 7 bases, 5 bases remained unmatched. The length of the CDR3 is 14 residues.

The chain recombines TRBV4-3 with TRBJ1-1; 7 bases align to TRBD1. The junction had 8 bases not matched to a gene; V was cut back by 3 bases and J by 4 bases. The CDR3 covers 15 residues. The germline gives CDR1 LGHNA, CDR2 YSLEER. The CDR3 spells CASSHPTGLGTEAFF. The DNA of the CDR3 is TGCGCCAGCAGCCACCCGACAGGGTTGGGCACTGAAGCTTTCTTT.

The V call is TRBV12-3 or TRBV12-4, the J call TRBJ2-1, with a possible D match to TRBD2 (6 bases). The V and J ends lost 7 bases and 15 bases respectively, with 19 bases between them. The CDR3 is made up of 12 amino acids. The CDR3 DNA reads TGTGCCAGCACCGGCGCGGGACCTGCCCGGTTCTTC. Translation gives CASTGAGPARFF.

This chain links TRBV5-1 with TRBJ2-7, with 12 positions matching TRBD2. Trimming cost V 3 bases and J 6 bases; bases outside gene matches: 13. Germline V lookup: CDR1 SGHRS, CDR2 YFSETQ. This CDR3 has 17 amino acids. CDR3 amino acids: CASSSDRPGLAGSEQYF. As DNA, the CDR3 is TGCGCCAGCAGCTCGGACAGACCGGGACTAGCGGGCTCCGAGCAGTACTTC.

This chain joins TRBV7-9 and TRBJ2-7; 7 positions match TRBD1. V trimming: 5 bases; J trimming: 2 bases; junction bases outside the gene matches: 9. Per germline, CDR1 SEHNR and CDR2 FQNEAQ (reference sequence). The CDR3 is made up of 15 amino acids. The chain's CDR3 is CASSPPDRPPYEQYF. The CDR3 DNA reads TGTGCCAGCAGCCCCCCGGACAGGCCCCCCTACGAGCAGTACTTC.

The chain recombines TRBV2 with TRBJ1-5; TRBD1 agrees at 9 bases. V lost 8 bases, J lost 5 bases, and 7 bases stayed unmatched. The CDR3 has 14 amino acids. CDR1 is SNHLY, CDR2 FYNNEI, per germline. The CDR3 region has the DNA TGTGCCAGCGATAACAGGGGGCGTGATCAGCCCCAGCATTTT. Translation gives CASDNRGRDQPQHF.

V gene TRBV5-5 combines with J gene TRBJ2-5, with 9 bases identical to TRBD1. Trimming at V came to 0 bases and at J to 4 bases, leaving 7 bases not matched to a gene. CDR1 SGHKS and CDR2 YYEKEE come from the germline V gene (reference sequence). The CDR3 is 16 residues long. Here the CDR3 DNA reads TGTGCCAGCAGCTTGGCGCCCTCGGACAGGGGAGAGACCCAGTACTTC. This sequence encodes CASSLAPSDRGETQYF.

V and J are TRBV5-8 and TRBJ1-6; D gene unclear. CDR3 length: 14 residues. Germline CDR1 SGHTS, CDR2 YDEGEE. V was clipped by 0 bases and J by 10 bases, with 11 bases between them. CDR3: CASSLGWVRSPLHF. CDR3 nucleotides: TGTGCCAGCAGCTTGGGCTGGGTGAGGTCACCCCTCCACTTT.

The chain employs TRBV2 and TRBJ2-5; D gene unclear. The CDR3 totals 15 residues. The germline V and J ends were trimmed by 7 bases and 3 bases, with 18 bases remaining between them. Looked up from germline, CDR1 is SNHLY and CDR2 is FYNNEI. The CDR3 DNA reads TGTGCCAGCACCCCAGACTCACCCCTTAAAGAGACCCAGTACTTC. Its translation is CASTPDSPLKETQYF.

The chain couples TRBV7-9 to TRBJ2-1; 12 nucleotides line up with TRBD2. The CDR3 is made up of 16 amino acids. From germline, CDR1 is SEHNR and CDR2 FQNEAQ (reference sequence). The V segment lost 1 base and the J segment 5 bases; nucleotides outside the gene matches: 3. CDR3 loop: CASSLGTSGGNNEQFF. The CDR3 DNA is TGTGCCAGCAGCTTAGGTACTAGCGGGGGGAACAATGAGCAGTTCTTC.

The rearrangement uses TRBV13 and TRBJ1-2, with 8 bases aligning to TRBD1. The V segment lost 0 bases and the J segment 2 bases; nucleotides outside the gene matches: 8. Germline V lookup: CDR1 PRHDT, CDR2 FYEKMQ (reference sequence). This CDR3 spans 17 amino acids. The CDR3, as DNA: TGTGCCAGCAGCTTAGGGGGTCCGGGACAGGAGAACTATGGCTACACCTTC. Residues: CASSLGGPGQENYGYTF.

This clone was observed once. V usage is TRBV9 and J usage is TRBJ2-2; TRBD1 is a possible D gene (6 bases). The CDR3 extends over 15 amino acids. V was cut by 6 bases and J by 4 bases, with 16 bases left in between. Germline V CDR1 and CDR2: SGDLS, YYNGEE. CDR3 sequence (DNA): TGTGCCAGCACCCACTCAGGGGAAGGCACCGGGGAGCTGTTTTTT. Residues: CASTHSGEGTGELFF.

The chain has TRBV18 and TRBJ1-1, with D tentatively TRBD1 (5 bases). This CDR3 spans 14 amino acids. V lost 6 bases to trimming and J lost 3 bases, with 14 bases between them. In germline, CDR1 is KGHSH, CDR2 LQKENI. CDR3 loop: CASSPFSGDTEAFF. The DNA of the CDR3 is TGTGCCAGCTCTCCCTTCTCGGGGGACACTGAAGCTTTCTTT. Filled out from reference TRBV18 and TRBJ1-1, the complete variable domain reads NAGVMQNPRHLVRRRGQEARLRCSPMKGHSHVYWYRQLPEEGLKFMVYLQKENIIDESGMPKERFSAEFPKEGPSILRIQQVVRGDSAAYFCASSPFSGDTEAFFGQGTRLTVV.

The chain has TRBV2 and TRBJ2-2; the match to TRBD1 covers 9 bases. The junction had 5 bases not matched to a gene; V was cut back by 6 bases and J by 6 bases. The V gene's germline CDR1 is SNHLY and CDR2 FYNNEI. The CDR3 spans 14 residues. In nucleotides, the CDR3 is TGTGCCAGCAGGATGGGGACAGGGTCCGGGGAGCTGTTTTTT. This translates into CASRMGTGSGELFF.

In regard to this clone: A read error may account for a junction end that differs from germline. CDR3 coding DNA: TGTGCTAGCAGCTTAGCGGGGGGGCCCTCCAATGAGCAGTTCTTC. The encoded protein is CASSLAGGPSNEQFF. This sequence joins TRBV7-7 and TRBJ2-1, with 11 bases lining up with TRBD2. The CDR3 length is 15 residues. CDR1 is SSHAT, CDR2 FNYEAQ, per germline (reference sequence).

This clone showed up just once. The rearrangement uses TRBV18 and TRBJ1-1; TRBD1 is a possible D gene (5 bases). V was trimmed by 0 bases and J by 7 bases, leaving 18 bases between them. There are 16 residues in the CDR3. The germline V gene encodes CDR1 KGHSH and CDR2 LQKENI. The CDR3 here is CASSPPRTGLGGEAFF. The CDR3 DNA is TGTGCCAGCTCACCACCGCGCACAGGTCTGGGAGGTGAAGCTTTCTTT.

The V and J genes are TRBV5-4 and TRBJ1-1; 10 nucleotides align to TRBD1. This CDR3 region has 13 residues. The germline CDR1 and CDR2 sequences are SGHNT and YYREEE (reference sequence). The V and J ends lost 10 bases and 0 bases, in that order; junction bases with no gene match: 3. CDR3: CAGGTGVNTEAFF. The DNA of the CDR3 is TGTGCCGGAGGGACAGGGGTGAACACTGAAGCTTTCTTT.

This chain connects TRBV4-1 to TRBJ1-5; D gene unclear. The CDR3 has 15 amino acids. Deletions cut 4 bases from V and 0 bases from J, with 10 bases between. Looked up from germline, CDR1 is MGHRA and CDR2 is YSYEKL. CDR3 nucleotides: TGCGCCAGCAGCCGAGAGACAAATAGCAATCAGCCCCAGCATTTT. Amino acid sequence: CASSRETNSNQPQHF.

Only one count was recorded for this clone. The chain joins TRBV9 to TRBJ2-2, with D unresolved. The CDR3 covers 14 residues. Trimming left V 2 bases short and J 2 bases short, with 7 bases between. Germline V gene sequence: CDR1 SGDLS, CDR2 YYNGEE. CDR3 region: CASSVLTNTGELFF. In DNA, the CDR3 is TGTGCCAGCAGCGTCCTTACTAACACCGGGGAGCTGTTTTTT.

This chain joins TRBV7-2 and TRBJ1-5; D may be TRBD1 (5 bases). The CDR3 totals 14 residues. V lost 2 bases, J lost 7 bases, and 12 bases lay in between. CDR1 is SGHTA, CDR2 FQGNSA, per germline. CDR3 sequence: CASSLSGVRQPQHF. The DNA for the CDR3 is TGTGCCAGCAGCTTATCGGGGGTGCGGCAGCCCCAGCATTTT.

The chain joins TRBV19 to TRBJ1-4; weak D call: TRBD1 (6 bases). Deletions cut 4 bases from V and 0 bases from J, with 12 bases between. Germline V gene lookup returns CDR1 LNHDA and CDR2 SQIVND (reference sequence). The CDR3 covers 16 residues. The CDR3 is CASSTPRQATNEKLFF. The DNA of the CDR3 is TGTGCCAGTAGTACTCCACGACAGGCAACTAATGAAAAACTGTTTTTT.

The chain combines TRBV6-2 or TRBV6-3 with TRBJ2-7; TRBD1 might be the D (6 bases). Trimming left V 5 bases short and J 2 bases short, with 22 bases between. Germline V lookup: CDR1 MNHEY, CDR2 SVGEGT. This CDR3 region has 17 residues. Here the CDR3 reads CASSRDLNRDFAYEQYF. The CDR3 bases are TGTGCCAGCAGTAGGGATCTAAACAGGGATTTTGCCTACGAGCAGTACTTC.

The V call is TRBV5-8, the J call TRBJ1-4, with a possible D match to TRBD1 (6 bases). Trimming took off 5 bases at V and 3 bases at J, with 8 bases between the two ends. The CDR3 totals 13 residues. The germline V gene has CDR1 SGHTS and CDR2 YDEGEE. CDR3 region: CASRQGPNEKLFF. As DNA, the CDR3 is TGTGCCAGCAGACAGGGTCCTAATGAAAAACTGTTTTTT.

This clone has a single count. The chain's CDR3 is CASSQDRGLAAVNEQYF. CDR3 sequence (DNA): TGCGCCAGCAGCCAAGACCGAGGACTAGCCGCCGTAAACGAGCAGTACTTC. The chain is built from TRBV4-3 and TRBJ2-7; the match to TRBD2 covers 8 bases. Per germline, CDR1 LGHNA and CDR2 YSLEER. Germline trimming cut 0 bases from V and 5 bases from J; bases unmatched to any gene: 12. This CDR3 has 17 amino acids.

The J gene is TRBJ1-2, the V gene TRBV7-2, with a weak D call TRBD1 (6 bases). Germline V CDR1 and CDR2: SGHTA, FQGNSA. Trimming cost V 5 bases and J 7 bases, with 8 bases left between them. The CDR3 is 11 amino acids. CDR3 DNA: TGTGCCAGCAGCACCAGGGGTGGCTACACCTTC. Its protein is CASSTRGGYTF.

The V gene is TRBV6-2 or TRBV6-3, the J gene TRBJ1-3; D remains unclear. V shed 2 bases and J shed 4 bases, with 15 bases lying between them. Germline V lookup: CDR1 MNHEY, CDR2 SVGEGT. The CDR3 runs 16 residues. DNA for the CDR3: TGTGCCAGCAGTTACACCCTCTTAGCCCCGGGAAACACCATATATTTT. This encodes CASSYTLLAPGNTIYF.